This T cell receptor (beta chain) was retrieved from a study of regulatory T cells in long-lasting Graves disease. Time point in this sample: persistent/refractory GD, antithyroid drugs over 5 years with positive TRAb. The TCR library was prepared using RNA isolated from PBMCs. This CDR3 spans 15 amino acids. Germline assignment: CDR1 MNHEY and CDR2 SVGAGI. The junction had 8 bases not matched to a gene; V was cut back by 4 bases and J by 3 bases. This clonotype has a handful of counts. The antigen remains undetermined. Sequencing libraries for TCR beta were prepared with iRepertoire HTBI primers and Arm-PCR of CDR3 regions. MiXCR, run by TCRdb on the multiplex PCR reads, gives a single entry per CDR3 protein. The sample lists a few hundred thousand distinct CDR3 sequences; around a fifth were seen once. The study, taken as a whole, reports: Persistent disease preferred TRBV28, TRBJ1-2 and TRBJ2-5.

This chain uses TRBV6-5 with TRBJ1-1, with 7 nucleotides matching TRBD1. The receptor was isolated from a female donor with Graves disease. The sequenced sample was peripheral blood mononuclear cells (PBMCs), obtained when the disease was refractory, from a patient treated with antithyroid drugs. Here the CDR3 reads CASSSRDRAYTEAFF. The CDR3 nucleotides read TGTGCCAGCAGTTCTCGGGACAGAGCTTACACTGAAGCTTTCTTT.